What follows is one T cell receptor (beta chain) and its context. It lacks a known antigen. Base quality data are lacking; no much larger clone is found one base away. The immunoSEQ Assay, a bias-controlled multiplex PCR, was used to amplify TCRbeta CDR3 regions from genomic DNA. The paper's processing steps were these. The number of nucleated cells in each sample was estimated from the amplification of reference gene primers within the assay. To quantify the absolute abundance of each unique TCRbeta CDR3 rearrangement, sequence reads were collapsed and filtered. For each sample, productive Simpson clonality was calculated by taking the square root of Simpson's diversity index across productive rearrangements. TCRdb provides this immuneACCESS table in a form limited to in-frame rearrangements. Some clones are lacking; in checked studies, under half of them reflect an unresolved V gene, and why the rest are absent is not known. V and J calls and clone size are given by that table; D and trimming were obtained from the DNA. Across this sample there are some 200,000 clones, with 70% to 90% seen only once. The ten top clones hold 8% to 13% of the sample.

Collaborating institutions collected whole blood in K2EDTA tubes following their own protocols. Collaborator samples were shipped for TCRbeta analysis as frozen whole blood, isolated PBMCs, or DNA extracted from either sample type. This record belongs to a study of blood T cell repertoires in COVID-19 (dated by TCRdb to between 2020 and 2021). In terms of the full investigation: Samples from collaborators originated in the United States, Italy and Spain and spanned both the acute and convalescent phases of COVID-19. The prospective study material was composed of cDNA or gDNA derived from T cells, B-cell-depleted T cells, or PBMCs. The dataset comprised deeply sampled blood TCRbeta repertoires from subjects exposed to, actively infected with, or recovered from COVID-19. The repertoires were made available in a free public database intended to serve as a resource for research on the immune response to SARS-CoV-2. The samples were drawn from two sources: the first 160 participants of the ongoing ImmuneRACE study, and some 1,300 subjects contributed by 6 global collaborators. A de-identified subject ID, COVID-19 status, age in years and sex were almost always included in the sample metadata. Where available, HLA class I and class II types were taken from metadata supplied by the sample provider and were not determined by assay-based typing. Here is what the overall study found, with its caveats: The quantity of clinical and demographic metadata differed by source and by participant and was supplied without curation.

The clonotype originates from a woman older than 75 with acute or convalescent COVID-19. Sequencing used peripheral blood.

This receptor carries the CDR3 CASSSFRDSGNTIYF. The DNA is as follows: TGTGCCAGCAGCTCCTTTCGCGACTCTGGAAACACCATATATTTT. The V gene is TRBV7-2 and the J gene is TRBJ1-3, with no D gene named confidently. Its CDR3 holds 15 amino acids, cysteine through phenylalanine. Just CDR3 DNA is preserved here, 45 bases in frame from base 1. CDR1 is given as SGHTA and CDR2 as FQGNSA, both from the germline V gene. V is shortened by 4 bases, J by 0 bases, and the region joining them spans 10 bases.